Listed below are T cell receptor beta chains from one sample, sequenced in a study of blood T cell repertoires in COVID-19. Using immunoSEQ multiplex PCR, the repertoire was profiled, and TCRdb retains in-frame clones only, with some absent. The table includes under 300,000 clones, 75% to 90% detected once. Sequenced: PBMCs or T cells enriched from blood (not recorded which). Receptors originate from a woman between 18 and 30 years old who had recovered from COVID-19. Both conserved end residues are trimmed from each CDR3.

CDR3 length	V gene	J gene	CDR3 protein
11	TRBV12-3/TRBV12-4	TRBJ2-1	ASSTQAGNEQF
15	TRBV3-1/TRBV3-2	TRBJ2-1	ASSRGSSGVTYNEQF
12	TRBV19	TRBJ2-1	ASSISTGYNEQF
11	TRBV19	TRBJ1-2	ASGFEDLYGYT
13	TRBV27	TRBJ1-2	ASGSFHRGVYGYT
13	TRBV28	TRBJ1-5	ASSGPAMGGQPQH
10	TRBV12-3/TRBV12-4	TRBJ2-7	ASSFGTYEQY
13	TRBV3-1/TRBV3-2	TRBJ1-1	ASSLQGLGNTEAF
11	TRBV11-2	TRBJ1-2	ASSLEGQSSYT
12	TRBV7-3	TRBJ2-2	ASGGLAASGELF
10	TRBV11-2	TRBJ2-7	ASSGGTSEQY
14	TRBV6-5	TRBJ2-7	ASSYSGQYFSYEQY
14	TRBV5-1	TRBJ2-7	ASSLGPWRGSYEQY
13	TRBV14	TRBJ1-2	ASSLRDRAVYGYT
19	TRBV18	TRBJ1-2	ASSPRVSTPFTGPQKYGYT
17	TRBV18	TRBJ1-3	ASSRQIIGGPSSGNTIY
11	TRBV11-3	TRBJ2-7	ASSPGPAYEQY
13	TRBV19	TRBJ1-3	ASSTAGGSGNTIY
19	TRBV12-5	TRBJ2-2	ASGLVISLASGGPNTGELF
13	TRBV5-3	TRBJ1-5	ARSQEAGNNQPQH
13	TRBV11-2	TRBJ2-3	ASSLTGVSTDTQY
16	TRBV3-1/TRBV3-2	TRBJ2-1	ASSQVLARAALYNEQF
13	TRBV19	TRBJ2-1	ASSTRERGGNEQF
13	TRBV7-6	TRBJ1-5	ASSLGTGESQPQH
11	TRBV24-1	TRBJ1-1	ATTSGASTEAF
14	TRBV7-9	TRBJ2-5	ASSLLTSGSQETQY
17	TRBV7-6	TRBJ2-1	ASSLEGTSSYYSYNEQF
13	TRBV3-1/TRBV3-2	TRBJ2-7	ASSPTGVPAAEQY
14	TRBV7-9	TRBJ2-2	ASSPVTGAGTGELF
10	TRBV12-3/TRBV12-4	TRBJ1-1	ASSRRGTEAF
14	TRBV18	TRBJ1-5	ASSDYRGLINQPQH
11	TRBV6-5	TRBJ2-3	ASRIPGDDTQY
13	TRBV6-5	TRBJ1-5	ASSSRTRSNQPQH